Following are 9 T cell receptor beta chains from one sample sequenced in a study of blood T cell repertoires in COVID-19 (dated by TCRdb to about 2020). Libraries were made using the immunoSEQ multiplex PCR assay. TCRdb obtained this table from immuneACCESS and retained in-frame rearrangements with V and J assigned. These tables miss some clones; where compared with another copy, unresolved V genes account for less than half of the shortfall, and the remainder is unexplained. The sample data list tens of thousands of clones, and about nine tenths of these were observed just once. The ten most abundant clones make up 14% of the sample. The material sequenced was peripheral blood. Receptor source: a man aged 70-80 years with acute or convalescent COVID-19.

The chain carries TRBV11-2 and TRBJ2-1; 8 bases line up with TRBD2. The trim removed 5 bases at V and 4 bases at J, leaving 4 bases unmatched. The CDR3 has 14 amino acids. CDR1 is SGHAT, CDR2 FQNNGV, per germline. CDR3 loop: CASSLLADYNEQFF. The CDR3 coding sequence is TGTGCCAGCAGCCTACTAGCGGATTACAATGAGCAGTTCTTC.

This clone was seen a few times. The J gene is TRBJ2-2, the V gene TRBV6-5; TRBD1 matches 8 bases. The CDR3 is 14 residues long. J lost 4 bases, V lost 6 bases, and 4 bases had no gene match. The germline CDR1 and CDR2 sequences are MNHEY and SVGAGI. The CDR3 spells CASRRTGSTGELFF. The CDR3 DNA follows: TGTGCCAGCAGACGGACAGGGAGCACCGGGGAGCTGTTTTTT.

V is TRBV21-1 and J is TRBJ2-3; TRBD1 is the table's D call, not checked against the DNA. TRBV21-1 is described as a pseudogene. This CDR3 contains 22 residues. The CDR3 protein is CASTPQSCNIVGTSRGEDTQYF. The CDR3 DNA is TGTGCCAGCACCCCCCAAAGCTGTAACATTGTGGGGACAAGTCGGGGCGAAGATACGCAGTATTTT.

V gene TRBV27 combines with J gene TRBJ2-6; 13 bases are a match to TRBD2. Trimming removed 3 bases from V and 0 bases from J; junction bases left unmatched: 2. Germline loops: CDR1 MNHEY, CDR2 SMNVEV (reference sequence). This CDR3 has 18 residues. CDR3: CASSLGTSGISGANVLTF. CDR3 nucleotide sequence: TGTGCCAGCAGTTTGGGGACTAGCGGGATCTCTGGGGCCAACGTCCTGACTTTC.

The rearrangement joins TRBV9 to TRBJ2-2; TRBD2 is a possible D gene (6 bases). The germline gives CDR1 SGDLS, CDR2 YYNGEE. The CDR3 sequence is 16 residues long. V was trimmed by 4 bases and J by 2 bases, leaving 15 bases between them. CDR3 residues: CASSPRGSGNTGELFF. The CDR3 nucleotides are TGTGCCAGCAGCCCACGCGGTAGCGGCAACACCGGGGAGCTGTTTTTT.

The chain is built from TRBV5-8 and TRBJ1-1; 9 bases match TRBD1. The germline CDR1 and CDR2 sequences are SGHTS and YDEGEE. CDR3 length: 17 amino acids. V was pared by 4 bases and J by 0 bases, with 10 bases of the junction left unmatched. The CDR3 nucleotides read TGTGCCAGCAGCGGGGACAGGGCTCTGATTATGAACACTGAAGCTTTCTTT. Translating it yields CASSGDRALIMNTEAFF. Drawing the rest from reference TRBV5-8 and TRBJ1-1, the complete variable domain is EAGVTQSPTHLIKTRGQQATLRCSPISGHTSVYWYQQALGLGLQFLLWYDEGEERNRGNFPPRFSGRQFPNYSSELNVNALELEDSALYLCASSGDRALIMNTEAFFGQGTRLTVV.

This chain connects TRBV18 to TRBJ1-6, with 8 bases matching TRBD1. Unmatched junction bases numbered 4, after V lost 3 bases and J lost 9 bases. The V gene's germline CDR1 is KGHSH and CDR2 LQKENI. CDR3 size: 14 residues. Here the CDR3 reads CASSPDRAGSPLHF. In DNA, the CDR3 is TGTGCCAGCTCACCGGACAGGGCGGGTTCACCCCTCCACTTT. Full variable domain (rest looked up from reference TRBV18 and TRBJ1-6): NAGVMQNPRHLVRRRGQEARLRCSPMKGHSHVYWYRQLPEEGLKFMVYLQKENIIDESGMPKERFSAEFPKEGPSILRIQQVVRGDSAAYFCASSPDRAGSPLHFGNGTRLTVT.

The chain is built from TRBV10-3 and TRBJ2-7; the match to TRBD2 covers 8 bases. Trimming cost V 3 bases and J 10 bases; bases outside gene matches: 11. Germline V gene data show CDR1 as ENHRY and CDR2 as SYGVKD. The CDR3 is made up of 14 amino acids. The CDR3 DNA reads TGTGCCATCAGTGAAGAGAACGGGGGGGCGAGACAGTACGTC. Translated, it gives CAISEENGGARQYV.

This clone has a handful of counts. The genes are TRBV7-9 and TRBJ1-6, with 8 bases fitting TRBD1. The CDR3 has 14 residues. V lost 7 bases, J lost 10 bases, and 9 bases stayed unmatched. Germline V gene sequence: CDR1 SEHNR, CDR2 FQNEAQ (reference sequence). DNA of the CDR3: TGTGCCAGCACCCTTACAGGGGGTCAATCACCCCTCCACTTT. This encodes CASTLTGGQSPLHF.